The present entry profiles one T cell receptor (beta chain) with its context. Its target is not known. Produced via immunoSEQ multiplex PCR; TCRdb's table is partial and in-frame only. The sample carries roughly 18,000 clones, around 82% recorded once. The source of the sample is a study of Tregs in tolerant kidney transplant recipients. Findings and limits, study-wide: Expanding Tregs on activated donor B cells appeared to best identify donor-specific TCRbeta clones.

Thawed PBMCs were FACS-sorted into unstimulated CD4+CD25+CD127- regulatory T cells, CD4+CD25- non-regulatory cells, CD4 and CD8 cells. Thawed PBMCs were rested overnight at 37°C with approximately 200 IU/ml IL-2 before regulatory T cell sorting. This CDR3 contains 15 residues. V was clipped by 3 bases and J by 3 bases, with 15 bases between them. From germline, CDR1 is SGHTA and CDR2 FQGNSA. V usage is TRBV7-2 and J usage is TRBJ2-7; a weak D match, TRBD2 (6 bases). Sequenced sample: Tregs from blood. This TCR derives from a human donor in good health. CDR3: CASSLEGIEGYEQYF. Written as DNA, the CDR3 is TGTGCCAGCAGCTTGGAGGGAATTGAAGGCTACGAGCAGTACTTC. Using reference TRBV7-2 and TRBJ2-7 for the parts outside the CDR3, the full variable domain is GAGVSQSPSNKVTEKGKDVELRCDPISGHTALYWYRQSLGQGLEFLIYFQGNSAPDKSGLPSDRFSAERTGGSVSTLTIQRTQQEDSAVYLCASSLEGIEGYEQYFGPGTRLTVT.